This T cell receptor (beta chain) is from a study of blood T cells in healthy people across ages. CDR1 KGHSH and CDR2 LQKENI come from the germline V gene. This CDR3 spans 14 amino acids. This clonotype appeared a few times. The antigen is not known. Broader study findings: Researchers judged that diversity estimates from one million T cells fell short of true values.

A J-beta primer mix and a sample-barcoded 5' primer were used in a second PCR of roughly 7 to 12 cycles. TCRdb reprocessed the 5' RACE reads via MiXCR and lists one record per CDR3 protein. The sample includes about 510,000 distinct CDR3 sequences, 27% of them seen just once. This sample was also put to use in a study of T cells of mothers and their children. According to that study: Every microgram of extracted RNA entered cDNA synthesis, 1.5 ug per 15 ul.

This receptor was identified in a boy younger than 10 in good health. The V and J genes are TRBV18 and TRBJ2-7; D perhaps matches TRBD1 (6 bases). The DNA end lines up better with TRBJ2-1; the J call may be wrong. The sequenced sample consisted of blood. The CDR3: CASSPRTDYNEQFF. DNA of the CDR3: TGTGCCAGCTCTCCGCGGACAGACTACAATGAGCAGTTCTTC.